One and the same sample provided the 28 T cell receptor beta chains below, sequenced in a study of blood T cell repertoires in COVID-19. Measured with immunoSEQ multiplex PCR; TCRdb has only the in-frame clones, and not every one. The sample includes about 350,000 clones, around nine tenths of them seen just once. Source material: PBMCs or T cells enriched from blood (not recorded which). These receptors came from a woman aged 25 to 45 who had been exposed to COVID-19.

This chain uses TRBV7-2 with TRBJ2-7; 8 nucleotides line up with TRBD2. The junction had 9 bases not matched to a gene; V was cut back by 5 bases and J by 6 bases. The V gene's germline CDR1 is SGHTA and CDR2 FQGNSA. This CDR3 contains 14 residues. CDR3 in amino acids: CASSLTGGLGEQYF. The CDR3 DNA is TGTGCCAGCAGCCTAACGGGGGGGCTAGGCGAGCAGTACTTC. Full variable domain (outside the CDR3, taken from reference TRBV7-2 and TRBJ2-7): GAGVSQSPSNKVTEKGKDVELRCDPISGHTALYWYRQSLGQGLEFLIYFQGNSAPDKSGLPSDRFSAERTGGSVSTLTIQRTQQEDSAVYLCASSLTGGLGEQYFGPGTRLTVT.

This chain links TRBV27 with TRBJ2-1, with D hard to call. Germline V gene sequence: CDR1 MNHEY, CDR2 SMNVEV (reference sequence). The V end was cut by 3 bases, the J end by 5 bases, with 8 bases between. CDR3 length: 13 amino acids. The CDR3 DNA reads as TGTGCCAGCAGTTTGGCAGGTAACAATGAGCAGTTCTTC. It specifies CASSLAGNNEQFF.

The chain carries TRBV5-6 and TRBJ1-2; D is undetermined. This CDR3 spans 14 amino acids. Trimming stripped 4 bases from V and 0 bases from J, with 10 bases between. Germline-derived CDR1 and CDR2 are SGHDT and YYEEEE. The CDR3 sequence is CASSRPAANYGYTF. In DNA, the CDR3 is TGTGCCAGCAGCCGCCCCGCAGCTAACTATGGCTACACCTTC. Together with reference TRBV5-6 and TRBJ1-2, the CDR3 gives the full variable domain: DAGVTQSPTHLIKTRGQQVTLRCSPKSGHDTVSWYQQALGQGPQFIFQYYEEEERQRGNFPDRFSGHQFPNYSSELNVNALLLGDSALYLCASSRPAANYGYTFGSGTRLTVV.

The chain carries TRBV11-2 and TRBJ1-3, with a weak D call TRBD1 (5 bases). Germline CDR1 SGHAT, CDR2 FQNNGV. CDR3 length: 15 amino acids. The V end was cut by 5 bases, the J end by 4 bases, with 15 bases between. This CDR3 is CASSPLTGGGNTIYF. The CDR3 region has the DNA TGTGCCAGCAGCCCATTAACAGGCGGCGGAAACACCATATATTTT.

This sequence joins TRBV5-1 and TRBJ1-2; 7 bases match TRBD1. Trimming removed 5 bases from V and 5 bases from J; junction bases left unmatched: 6. The CDR3 has 13 residues. Germline V gene sequence: CDR1 SGHRS, CDR2 YFSETQ. CDR3 DNA sequence: TGCGCCAGCAGACAGACAGGGAGTTATGGCTACACCTTC. Translating gives CASRQTGSYGYTF.

The chain recombines TRBV6-5 with TRBJ2-5, with TRBD1 as a possible D gene (6 bases). Germline CDR1 and CDR2: MNHEY and SVGAGI. V gave up 6 bases and J gave up 7 bases, with 12 bases separating them. CDR3 length: 12 residues. CDR3 residues: CASRDSMGTQYF. CDR3 DNA: TGTGCCAGCAGGGACAGCATGGGGACCCAGTACTTC.

This clone was picked up a small number of times. The J gene is TRBJ2-1, the V gene TRBV11-2, with 8 bases matching TRBD2. CDR1 is SGHAT and CDR2 is FQNNGV in the germline V gene. V dropped 5 bases and J dropped 5; count of bases not matched to a gene: 8. This CDR3 spans 15 amino acids. The CDR3 protein is CASSPSGSGHNEQFF. DNA of the CDR3: TGTGCCAGCAGCCCCAGCGGGAGCGGCCACAATGAGCAGTTCTTC. The whole variable domain, filled in from reference TRBV11-2 and TRBJ2-1, reads EAGVAQSPRYKIIEKRQSVAFWCNPISGHATLYWYQQILGQGPKLLIQFQNNGVVDDSQLPKDRFSAERLKGVDSTLKIQPAKLEDSAVYLCASSPSGSGHNEQFFGPGTRLTVL.

This rearrangement joins TRBV27 to TRBJ2-1, with 15 positions matching TRBD2. The V gene end was trimmed by 4 bases and the J gene end by 3 bases; junction bases not matched to a gene: 13. Germline CDR1 is MNHEY and CDR2 is SMNVEV (reference sequence). This CDR3 comprises 20 residues. This chain's CDR3 is CASSYGWTSGRARDYNEQFF. The CDR3, as DNA: TGTGCCAGCAGTTACGGATGGACTAGCGGGAGGGCCAGGGACTACAATGAGCAGTTCTTC.

The J gene is TRBJ1-5, the V gene TRBV3-1 (or the pseudogene TRBV3-2); D might be TRBD1 (5 bases). Trimming took 1 base from V and 7 from J, leaving 8 bases between them. This CDR3 has 13 amino acids. Germline V gene sequence: CDR1 LGHDT, CDR2 YNNKEL (reference sequence). The CDR3: CASSQARGQPQHF. The CDR3 region has the DNA TGTGCCAGCAGCCAAGCGCGGGGCCAGCCCCAGCATTTT.

V and J are TRBV9 and TRBJ2-1; 10 bases agree with TRBD1. With 5 bases clipped from V and 12 bases from J, the junction kept 11 bases outside the gene matches. The CDR3 runs 14 residues. Germline loops: CDR1 SGDLS, CDR2 YYNGEE. The CDR3 protein is CASSGGTGVIGQFF. DNA for the CDR3: TGTGCCAGCAGTGGTGGGACAGGGGTCATAGGGCAGTTCTTC.

The rearrangement uses TRBV5-1 and TRBJ2-3, with TRBD2 identical over 7 bases. Germline CDR1 and CDR2: SGHRS and YFSETQ. V was clipped by 4 bases and J by 4 bases; unmatched bases: 9. The CDR3 spans 15 residues. CDR3 sequence reads: CASSGGGNSPDTQYF. The CDR3 bases are TGCGCCAGCAGCGGGGGAGGGAATTCGCCAGATACGCAGTATTTT.

This clone was detected once. The rearrangement uses TRBV6-5 and TRBJ2-2, with 8 bases matching TRBD1. V gave up 10 bases and J gave up 1 base; unmatched junction bases: 8. From germline, CDR1 is MNHEY and CDR2 SVGAGI. The length of the CDR3 is 15 residues. DNA for the CDR3: TGTGCCACCAAACCGGGACAGGTGAACACCGGGGAGCTGTTTTTT. Its protein is CATKPGQVNTGELFF.

The chain employs TRBV29-1 and TRBJ2-1; TRBD1 matches at 9 bases. The V gene's germline CDR1 is SQVTM and CDR2 ANQGSEA. This CDR3 is built from 14 residues. J was trimmed by 2 bases and V by 7 bases; bases with no gene match: 6. The chain's CDR3 is CSERQGVTYNEQFF. DNA for the CDR3: TGCAGCGAAAGACAGGGGGTGACCTACAATGAGCAGTTCTTC.

CDR3 DNA sequence: TGTGCCAGCAGCTTATTGAGGGCGAACACCGGGGAGCTGTTTTTT. This encodes CASSLLRANTGELFF. The J gene is TRBJ2-2, the V gene TRBV7-2; possibly TRBD2 for D (5 bases). V was shortened by 2 bases and J by 0 bases, with 7 bases between the two germline ends. CDR1 and CDR2 from the germline V gene are SGHTA and FQGNSA. The length of the CDR3 is 15 residues.

The gene calls are TRBV28 and TRBJ1-4; tentative D call: TRBD1 (5 bases). The germline CDR1 and CDR2 sequences are MDHEN and SYDVKM. The ends were cut back, 6 bases at V and 4 bases at J, with 18 bases in the middle. The CDR3 consists of 16 residues. The DNA for the CDR3 is TGTGCCAGCAGACCTGGGGGGGTCGGGGATAATGAAAAACTGTTTTTT. Its translation is CASRPGGVGDNEKLFF.

The chain carries TRBV7-3 and TRBJ2-1; 8 nucleotides align to TRBD2. This CDR3 is built from 17 residues. After removal of 0 bases from V and 5 bases from J, the junction contained 9 bases not matched to a gene. Germline assignment: CDR1 SGHTA and CDR2 FQGTGA. The CDR3: CASSLTPGVAGHNEQFF. The CDR3 region has the DNA TGTGCCAGCAGCTTAACCCCGGGGGTAGCGGGACACAATGAGCAGTTCTTC.

The chain combines TRBV29-1 with TRBJ1-1; D gene uncertain. Per germline, CDR1 SQVTM and CDR2 ANQGSEA. V lost 6 bases, J lost 2 bases, and 16 bases lay in between. This CDR3 has 14 residues. Here the CDR3 reads CSVSHGVTNTEAFF. CDR3 sequence (DNA): TGCAGCGTCTCTCACGGGGTAACAAACACTGAAGCTTTCTTT.

The V gene is TRBV5-1, the J gene TRBJ1-2; 8 nucleotides align to TRBD1. After removal of 4 bases from V and 5 bases from J, the junction contained 10 bases not matched to a gene. The CDR3 sequence is 15 residues long. Looked up from germline, CDR1 is SGHRS and CDR2 is YFSETQ. Here the CDR3 reads CASSPSGTGTYGYTF. The CDR3 nucleotides read TGCGCCAGCAGCCCCTCAGGGACAGGTACATATGGCTACACCTTC.

This clone came up many times. For the CDR3, the DNA is TGTGCCAGCAGCCCTACGGACAGGATCACCTATGGCTACACCTTC. It yields the protein CASSPTDRITYGYTF. This rearrangement joins TRBV6-4 to TRBJ1-2, with 7 bases identical to TRBD1. Per germline, CDR1 MRHNA and CDR2 SNTAGT. This CDR3 has 15 residues. V shed 6 bases and J 4 bases; nucleotides not matched to a gene: 11.

This chain joins TRBV14 and TRBJ2-1; 9 bases fit TRBD2. Germline-derived CDR1 and CDR2 are SGHDN and FVKESK. V was pared by 2 bases and J by 1 base, with 12 bases of the junction left unmatched. The CDR3 has 19 amino acids. Here the CDR3 reads CASSQYLMTSGGSYNEQFF. Written as DNA, the CDR3 is TGTGCCAGCAGCCAATATCTGATGACTAGCGGAGGGTCCTACAATGAGCAGTTCTTC.

This chain joins TRBV6-5 and TRBJ1-1; D is undetermined. Between the trimmed V and J ends, which lost 7 bases and 2 bases, there was a span of 5 bases. The CDR3 has 11 amino acids. The germline CDR1 and CDR2 sequences are MNHEY and SVGAGI. The CDR3 loop is CASTLNTEAFF. The DNA for the CDR3 is TGTGCCAGCACCCTAAACACTGAAGCTTTCTTT.

The chain joins TRBV28 to TRBJ2-7; no firm D call. The CDR3 extends over 14 amino acids. Germline CDR1 MDHEN, CDR2 SYDVKM. Deletions cut 4 bases from V and 4 bases from J, with 14 bases between. The CDR3 DNA is TGTGCCAGCAGTTATCCCGCCCCGGGTTACGAGCAGTACTTC. Its translation is CASSYPAPGYEQYF.

The chain links TRBV9 to TRBJ1-5, with 10 nucleotides matching TRBD1. There are 15 residues in the CDR3. J was trimmed by 6 bases and V by 0 bases; bases with no gene match: 3. From germline, CDR1 is SGDLS and CDR2 YYNGEE. The DNA for the CDR3 is TGTGCCAGCAGCGTAGGAGGGACAGGGGTTCAGCCCCAGCATTTT. Translated, it gives CASSVGGTGVQPQHF.

V gene TRBV2 combines with J gene TRBJ1-2, with D possibly TRBD1 on 5 matching bases. CDR1 SNHLY and CDR2 FYNNEI come from the germline V gene. This CDR3 has 13 amino acids. V gave up 6 bases and J gave up 4 bases, with 12 bases separating them. The CDR3 here is CASRETDLYGYTF. Written as DNA, the CDR3 is TGTGCCAGCAGAGAGACAGACCTCTATGGCTACACCTTC.

Note on this clone: The sample has other DNA sequences that encode this CDR3 too. The genes are TRBV19 and TRBJ2-1; D gene uncertain. Trimming cost V 1 base and J 2 bases, with 3 bases left between them. Germline V gene lookup returns CDR1 LNHDA and CDR2 SQIVND (reference sequence). The CDR3 runs to 13 residues. The CDR3 nucleotides are TGTGCCAGTAGTATAGGGCCCTACAATGAGCAGTTCTTC. This codes for CASSIGPYNEQFF.

DNA for the CDR3: TGTGCTAGTGGGGTCCCGGACTGGCCCTACGAGCAGTACTTC. Its translation is CASGVPDWPYEQYF. The J gene is TRBJ2-7, the V gene TRBV12-5; possibly TRBD2 for D (5 bases). In germline, CDR1 is LGHNT, CDR2 FRNRAP. CDR3 length equals 14 residues. Trimming cost V 6 bases and J 2 bases, with 14 bases left between them.

The V and J genes are TRBV14 and TRBJ1-6, with D maybe TRBD1 (6 bases). The CDR3 sequence is 14 residues long. The V gene lost 8 bases and the J gene lost 3 bases, with 11 bases spanning the gap. The germline V gene has CDR1 SGHDN and CDR2 FVKESK. The CDR3 is CASSVRGYNSPLHF. The CDR3 nucleotides are TGTGCCAGCTCTGTCAGGGGCTATAATTCACCCCTCCACTTT.

The CDR3 DNA reads TGTGCCTGGAGTGTACGACTAGCGGGAATGGGGGAGCTGTTTTTT. Its translation is CAWSVRLAGMGELFF. The chain recombines TRBV30 with TRBJ2-2; TRBD2 agrees at 11 bases. The CDR3 has 15 residues. Germline values: CDR1 GTSNPN, CDR2 SVGIG (reference sequence). Germline trimming cut 0 bases from V and 8 bases from J; bases unmatched to any gene: 5.